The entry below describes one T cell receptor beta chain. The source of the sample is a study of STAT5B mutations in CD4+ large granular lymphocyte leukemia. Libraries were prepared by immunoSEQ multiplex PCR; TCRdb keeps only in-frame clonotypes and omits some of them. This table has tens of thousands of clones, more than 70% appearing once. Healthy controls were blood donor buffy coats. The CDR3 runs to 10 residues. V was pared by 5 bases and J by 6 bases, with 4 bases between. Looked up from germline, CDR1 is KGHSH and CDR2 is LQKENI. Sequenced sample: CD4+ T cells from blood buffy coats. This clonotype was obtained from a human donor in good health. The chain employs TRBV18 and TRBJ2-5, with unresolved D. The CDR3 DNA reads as TGTGCCAGCTCAGGGCAGACCCAGTACTTC. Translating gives CASSGQTQYF.